This T cell receptor (beta chain) was sequenced in a study of blood T cells in healthy people across ages. Overall study: About one barcoded beta molecule per two T cells came from capture by template switching.

Then a second PCR, running about 6 to 12 cycles, was carried out with a sample-barcoded 5' primer and a J-beta primer mix. Template switching added a 12-random-nucleotide identifier to every cDNA molecule. TCRdb passed the 5' RACE reads through MiXCR, listing each CDR3 protein once. The sample contains approximately 1,000,000 distinct CDR3 sequences, more than 40% of which appear only once. On this clonotype: The antigen is unknown.

CDR1 is SEHNR and CDR2 is FQNEAQ in the germline V gene (reference sequence). This CDR3 contains 16 residues. Points from the study as a whole: Unknown CMV status may confound age-related changes in expanded clones. Per million T cells, TCR beta diversity dropped about linearly as age rose.

This sequence was found in a woman aged 60-70 years in good health. The sample comprised blood. The chain couples TRBV7-9 to TRBJ2-7, with a possible D match to TRBD2 (5 bases). The J call may not be correct, given that the DNA end is closer to TRBJ2-5. The CDR3 protein is CASSLGSLTGKGTQYF. For the CDR3, the DNA is TGTGCCAGCAGCTTAGGTAGCCTAACGGGAAAGGGGACCCAGTACTTC.